This T cell receptor beta chain came from a study of shared clonotypes between healthy human individuals. Findings and limits, study-wide: Sequencing depth was a factor that was expected to affect clonotype sharing among donors. For naive CD4 cells, approximately 5% of clonotypes were shared across a handful of donors.

Regarding this clone: What it recognizes is unknown.

CD45RA+ naive and CD45RA-negative memory subsets were separated from CD4+ cells. For each subset, genomic DNA was distributed in equal portions over several immunoSEQ plates. The assay was immunoSEQ multiplex PCR, and TCRdb's table has in-frame clones only and misses some. This sample carries under 1,100,000 clones, approximately 80% of them seen once, and the ten largest clones take 0.5% to 0.65%. CDR1 is LNHDA, CDR2 SQIVND, per germline (reference sequence). The CDR3 covers 12 residues. V was pared by 5 bases and J by 8 bases, with 12 bases between. The TCR was taken from a man aged 18 to 29 in good health. Some clones in this sample may be carry-over from other donors' samples. The chain combines TRBV19 with TRBJ1-2, with TRBD1 as a possible D gene (5 bases). The sample comprised memory CD4+ T cells from PBMCs. Indicated subset: CD45RA-negative fraction. This CDR3 is CASSSSGLGYTF. CDR3 nucleotide sequence: TGTGCCAGTAGTTCTTCAGGGTTGGGCTACACCTTC.